The clone carrying this T cell receptor beta chain appeared many times. The target antigen is unknown. The sample comes from a study of identical twins. Study-wide findings and caveats: Twins' surplus sharing was weaker for beta out-of-frame sequences. In drawing conclusions, the study used cross-sectional statistical analysis and did not follow the same donors.

J gave up 0 bases and V 0 bases, and 3 bases lay outside the gene matches. The V gene's germline CDR1 is MNHEY and CDR2 SVGAGI. CDR3 length equals 16 residues. A universal primer binding site was introduced by template switching. The final cDNA contained unique molecular identifiers. TCRdb re-called the 5' RACE reads with MiXCR, one entry per CDR3 protein. The profile shows fewer than 550,000 distinct CDR3 sequences, approximately 15% of them singletons. These data also formed part of another study, on yellow fever vaccine responses in identical twins. That source adds: After vaccination, twins' T cell response reportedly seemed partly convergent, partly personalized.

The sample was CD4+ T cells sorted from blood. The J gene is TRBJ2-3, the V gene TRBV6-5; 7 bases align to TRBD1. The source of this sequence is a woman aged 18-35 years in good health. CDR3 coding DNA: TGTGCCAGCAGTTACTCAGGGGGCTCTAGCACAGATACGCAGTATTTT. Residues: CASSYSGGSSTDTQYF.